This T cell receptor (beta chain) was captured by sequencing in a study of shared clonotypes between healthy human individuals (dated by TCRdb to about 2020). Regarding the complete study: A couple of women and three men aged 18 to 49 years were included in the cohort. Leukapheresis yielded between about 0.85 and 10 billion PBMCs per donor. Libraries were prepared and TCR repertoires were sequenced by different laboratories using diverse techniques, in order to increase sequencing depth and limit assay-specific biases. For each donor, CD4 naive and CD4 memory were each run on three plates, CD8 naive on two plates, and CD8 memory on one plate. Blood TCR repertoires of a handful of healthy adults were deeply sequenced to estimate repertoire size and the extent of clonotype sharing between individuals. The paper as a whole reports these results and caveats: Clonotypes shared by all four sorted-subset donors showed higher generation probabilities than non-shared clonotypes. Based on pairwise subsampling, the degree of clonotype sharing among donors was expected to be affected by sequencing depth. Sampling was limited to blood, and TCR repertoires in tissue likely differ from TCR repertoires in blood. Because the study included only a small number of donors, the genetic and exposure-history diversity represented was limited. Rarefaction of sorted-subset datasets indicated incomplete sequencing despite the large sequencing depth. Larger estimated clonotype richness was generally found for naive subsets than for memory subsets. Sharing across several donors was observed for about 5% of naive CD4, over 3% of naive CD8, over 2% of memory CD4, and about 0.4% of memory CD8 clonotypes.

To note about this clone: No cognate antigen has been identified for it. One base away there is no much larger clone; base qualities are not given.

Donors were healthy HIV-negative adults with no recently reported acute infections or vaccinations. Only Caucasian adults living in Nashville, Tennessee, USA were represented among the donors. CD4+ T cells were enriched by magnetic negative selection, after which naive cells were positively selected on CD45RA and the negative fraction was taken as the memory subset. Blood was obtained by leukapheresis, after which PBMCs were separated by Ficoll-Histopaque density gradient centrifugation and cryopreserved in liquid nitrogen vapor phase. Analytical flow cytometry was used to check the purity and quantity of every magnetically sorted T cell population. Genomic DNA was isolated from every sorted fraction and measured by UV absorbance on a Nanodrop 2000c. Using the deep immunoSEQ assay, multiplex PCR amplified TCR CDR3 regions from genomic DNA. Extracted genomic DNA from each cell subset was distributed evenly across all wells of several immunoSEQ 96-well plates, and each plate was treated as a replicate. For sorted subsets, 200 to 250 ng genomic DNA, equal to tens of thousands of T cell genomes, was loaded into each replicate PCR. Purified libraries were measured with a Qubit 3.0 fluorometer, size-checked on a Bioanalyzer 2100, and measured again with the KAPA Library Quantification kit. A separate single-read 150-cycle Illumina NextSeq 550 flow cell was used to sequence each immunoSEQ 96-well plate. Turning to the authors' computational methods: Because the immunoSEQ output included only junctional sequences and no quality scores, the filtering could not be the same as the filtering used for full-length reads. Sequences were annotated with PyIR, a Python wrapper for IgBLAST v1.9, and V/J genes and CDR3 were assigned using IMGT germline references. Reads were filtered out if the reads had weak V/J assignments (E-value above 1e-6), no CDR3, stop codons, out-of-frame junctions, or ambiguous translated residues. V3J clonotypes were defined by identical inferred V gene, J gene, and CDR3 amino acid sequence. To compute the percentage overlap between repertoires, the number of shared unique clonotypes was divided by the size of the smaller repertoire. Three approaches were used to assess repertoire richness: RTK rarefaction, the Chao1 estimator, and Recon v2.1 estimates of unobserved clonotypes. For all TCRbeta clonotypes obtained by the gDNA method from a few donors, generation probabilities were computed with OLGA. TCRdb obtained this table from immuneACCESS and retained in-frame rearrangements with V and J assigned. These tables miss some clones; where compared with another copy, unresolved V genes account for less than half of the shortfall, and the remainder is unexplained. Clone size and V and J calls were adopted from that table, with D and trimming inferred from the DNA. This sample comprises 1.6 million or so clones, around 95% of them detected only once. The top ten hold roughly 1.2% of the sample.

The CDR3 runs 17 amino acids, cysteine and phenylalanine included. Just CDR3 DNA is preserved here, 51 bases in frame from base 1. Trimming leaves V shorter by 5 bases and J shorter by 1 base, with the junction holding 11 bases beyond the gene matches. The germline V gene encodes CDR1 SEHNR and CDR2 FQNEAQ (reference sequence). The sequencing input was naive CD4+ T cells sorted from blood. The cell subset or site label, as the study defines it: CD45RA+ positively selected. Here the chain combines TRBV7-9 and TRBJ2-1; 7 nucleotides in the junction match TRBD1. The TCR originated in a man aged 30-40 years in good health. The CDR3 region has the sequence CASSQRDSFMSYNEQFF. The nucleotide sequence is TGTGCCAGCAGCCAGAGGGACAGTTTCATGTCCTACAATGAGCAGTTCTTC.